The 5 T cell receptor beta chains listed next were all sequenced from one sample in a study of T cells in women clearing cervical HPV infection. TCRdb's copy holds only in-frame clones and misses some; the assay was immunoSEQ multiplex PCR. Listed are 35,000 to 45,000 clones; 6% to 8% falls within the top ten. What was sequenced was blood buffy coat. The receptors derive from a woman between 18 and 70 years old with a cervical HPV16 infection that either progressed to CIN3+ or cleared (not recorded which).

Turning to this clone: The CDR3 end lies 3 residues beyond the end of the read and is filled in from the germline J gene. This chain uses TRBV11-2 with TRBJ2-7, with no clear D. Germline V gives CDR1 SGHAT, CDR2 FQNNGV. V lost 5 bases to trimming and J lost 3 bases, with 14 bases between them. This CDR3 is built from 14 residues. CDR3 in amino acids: CASSIGSFSYEQYF. The sequenced CDR3 bases are TGTGCCAGCAGCATAGGGTCCTTTAGCTACGAG.

As for this clone: The CDR3 is cut off 3 residues early in the read; its end comes from the germline J gene. The chain couples TRBV7-2 to TRBJ2-3; D remains ambiguous. The germline gives CDR1 SGHTA, CDR2 FQGNSA. The CDR3 totals 12 residues. Trimming removed 3 bases from V and 3 bases from J, with 4 bases in between. The sequenced CDR3 bases are TGTGCCAGCAGCTTCGGGACAGATACG. Its translation is CASSFGTDT. The whole CDR3 region reads CASSFGTDTQYF.

In regard to this clone: The CDR3 goes on 3 residues after the read ends, and that part is filled in from the germline J gene. V usage is TRBV19 and J usage is TRBJ1-6; 7 nucleotides line up with TRBD1. Germline V gene sequence: CDR1 LNHDA, CDR2 SQIVND (reference sequence). This CDR3 region has 14 residues. V gave up 9 bases and J gave up 7 bases; unmatched junction bases: 9. CDR3 in amino acids: CASQWTGHNSPLHF. The CDR3 DNA, read in part, is TGTGCCAGCCAGTGGACAGGACACAATTCACCC.

Details on this clone: The CDR3 is cut off 3 residues early in the read; its end comes from the germline J gene. The rearrangement links TRBV10-2 to TRBJ2-5; possibly TRBD2 for D (5 bases). Trimming took off 4 bases at V and 4 bases at J, with 10 bases between the two ends. Germline V CDR1 and CDR2: WSHSY, SAAADI. This CDR3 comprises 13 residues. CDR3 DNA, as far as it was read: TGCGCCAGCAGTGGCACTAGGAGAGAGACC. This sequence encodes CASSGTRRET. The complete CDR3 sequence is CASSGTRRETQYF.

Concerning this clone itself: The read gets to within 3 residues of the CDR3 end, and the germline J gene fills in the rest. V usage is TRBV30 and J usage is TRBJ2-1; D call uncertain. This CDR3 is built from 11 residues. Trimming pared 5 bases from V and 3 bases from J, leaving 5 bases between. Germline V gene sequence: CDR1 GTSNPN, CDR2 SVGIG (reference sequence). CDR3: CAWADYNEQFF. The CDR3 DNA, read in part, is TGTGCCTGGGCAGACTACAATGAG.